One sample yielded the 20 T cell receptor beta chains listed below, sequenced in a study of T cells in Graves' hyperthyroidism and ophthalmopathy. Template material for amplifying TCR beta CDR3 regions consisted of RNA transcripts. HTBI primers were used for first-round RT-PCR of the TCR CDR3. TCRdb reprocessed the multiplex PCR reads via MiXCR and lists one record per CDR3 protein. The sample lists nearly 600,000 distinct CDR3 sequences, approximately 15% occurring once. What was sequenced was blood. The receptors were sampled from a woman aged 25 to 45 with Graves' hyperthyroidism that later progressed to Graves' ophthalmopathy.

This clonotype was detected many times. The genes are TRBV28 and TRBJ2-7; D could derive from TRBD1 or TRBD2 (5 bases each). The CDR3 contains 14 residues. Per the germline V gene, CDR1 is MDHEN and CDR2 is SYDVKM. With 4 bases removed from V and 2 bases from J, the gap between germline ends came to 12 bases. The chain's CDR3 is CASSSPGRPYEQYF. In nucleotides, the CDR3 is TGTGCCAGCAGTTCGCCGGGACGACCCTACGAGCAGTACTTC.

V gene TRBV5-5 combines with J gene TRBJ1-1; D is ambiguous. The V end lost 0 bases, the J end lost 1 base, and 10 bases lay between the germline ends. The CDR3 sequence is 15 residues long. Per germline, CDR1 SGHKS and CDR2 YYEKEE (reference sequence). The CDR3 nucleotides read TGTGCCAGCAGCTTGGTTCTCAGAGGGAACACTGAAGCTTTCTTT. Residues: CASSLVLRGNTEAFF. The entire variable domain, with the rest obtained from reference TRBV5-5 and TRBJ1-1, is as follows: DAGVTQSPTHLIKTRGQQVTLRCSPISGHKSVSWYQQVLGQGPQFIFQYYEKEERGRGNFPDRFSARQFPNYSSELNVNALLLGDSALYLCASSLVLRGNTEAFFGQGTRLTVV.

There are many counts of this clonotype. The CDR3: CAISWVAGLFNEQFF. CDR3 in DNA: TGTGCCATCAGTTGGGTAGCGGGATTATTCAATGAGCAGTTCTTC. J is TRBJ2-1 and V is TRBV10-3, with 8 bases fitting TRBD2. CDR3 length: 15 residues. J lost 6 bases, V lost 5 bases, and 9 bases had no gene match. Germline V gives CDR1 ENHRY, CDR2 SYGVKD.

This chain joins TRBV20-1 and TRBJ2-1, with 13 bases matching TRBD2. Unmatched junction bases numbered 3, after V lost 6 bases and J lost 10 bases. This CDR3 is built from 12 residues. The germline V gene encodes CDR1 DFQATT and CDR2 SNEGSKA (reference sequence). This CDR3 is CSAWTSGREQFF. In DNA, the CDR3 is TGCAGTGCGTGGACTAGCGGGAGAGAGCAGTTCTTC.

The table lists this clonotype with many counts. The CDR3: CASGLARAMIGEQFF. DNA of the CDR3: TGTGCTAGTGGTTTGGCAAGAGCTATGATAGGTGAGCAGTTCTTC. V and J are TRBV12-5 and TRBJ2-1; D not resolved. This CDR3 contains 15 residues. V lost 1 base, J lost 9 bases, and 16 bases lay in between. Germline CDR1 LGHNT, CDR2 FRNRAP. The whole variable domain, remainder taken from reference TRBV12-5 and TRBJ2-1, is DARVTQTPRHKVTEMGQEVTMRCQPILGHNTVFWYRQTMMQGLELLAYFRNRAPLDDSGMPKDRFSAEMPDATLATLKIQPSEPRDSAVYFCASGLARAMIGEQFFGPGTRLTVL.

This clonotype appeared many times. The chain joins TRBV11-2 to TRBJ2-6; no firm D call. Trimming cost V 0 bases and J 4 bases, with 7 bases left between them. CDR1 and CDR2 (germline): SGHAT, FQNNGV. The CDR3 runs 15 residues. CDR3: CASSLEAAGANVLTF. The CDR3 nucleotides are TGTGCCAGCAGCTTAGAGGCAGCCGGGGCCAACGTCCTGACTTTC.

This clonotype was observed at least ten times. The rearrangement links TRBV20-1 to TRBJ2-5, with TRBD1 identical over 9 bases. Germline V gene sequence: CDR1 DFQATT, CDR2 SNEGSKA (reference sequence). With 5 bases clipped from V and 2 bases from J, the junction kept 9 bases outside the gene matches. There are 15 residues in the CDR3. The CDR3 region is CSASSDRGMQETQYF. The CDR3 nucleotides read TGCAGTGCTTCCTCGGACAGGGGCATGCAAGAGACCCAGTACTTC.

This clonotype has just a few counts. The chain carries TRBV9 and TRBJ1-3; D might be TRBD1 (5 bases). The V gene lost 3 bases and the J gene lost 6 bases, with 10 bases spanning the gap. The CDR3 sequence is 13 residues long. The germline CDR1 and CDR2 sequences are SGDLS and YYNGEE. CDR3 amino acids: CASSAGDENTIYF. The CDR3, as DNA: TGTGCCAGCAGCGCCGGGGACGAAAACACCATATATTTT.

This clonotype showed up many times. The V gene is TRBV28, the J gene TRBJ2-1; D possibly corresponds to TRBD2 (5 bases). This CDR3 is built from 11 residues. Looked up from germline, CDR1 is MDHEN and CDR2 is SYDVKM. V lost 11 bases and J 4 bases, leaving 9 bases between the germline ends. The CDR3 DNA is TGTGCCGCTAAGCGGTACAATGAGCAGTTCTTC. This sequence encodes CAAKRYNEQFF. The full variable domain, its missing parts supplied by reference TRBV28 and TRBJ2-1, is DVKVTQSSRYLVKRTGEKVFLECVQDMDHENMFWYRQDPGLGLRLIYFSYDVKMKEKGDIPEGYSVSREKKERFSLILESASTNQTSMYLCAAKRYNEQFFGPGTRLTVL.

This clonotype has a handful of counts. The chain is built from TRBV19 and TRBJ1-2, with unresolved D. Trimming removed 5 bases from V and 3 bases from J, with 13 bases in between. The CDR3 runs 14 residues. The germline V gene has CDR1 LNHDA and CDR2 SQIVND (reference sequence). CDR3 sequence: CASSSSAGHYGYTF. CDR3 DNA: TGTGCCAGTAGTTCTTCGGCCGGTCACTATGGCTACACCTTC.

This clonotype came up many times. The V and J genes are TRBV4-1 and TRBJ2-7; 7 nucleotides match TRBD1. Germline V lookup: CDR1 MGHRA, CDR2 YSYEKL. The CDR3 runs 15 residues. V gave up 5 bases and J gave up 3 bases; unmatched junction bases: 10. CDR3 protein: CASSSREGAYYEQYF. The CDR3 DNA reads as TGCGCCAGCAGCTCCCGTGAGGGGGCTTACTACGAGCAGTACTTC.

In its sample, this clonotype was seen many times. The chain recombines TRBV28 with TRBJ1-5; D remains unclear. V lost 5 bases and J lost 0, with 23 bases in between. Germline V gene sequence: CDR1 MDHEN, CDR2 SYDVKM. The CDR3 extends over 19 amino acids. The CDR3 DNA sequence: TGTGCCAGCAGTCCGGGGAGAGGGATCGCACTTAATAGCAATCAGCCCCAGCATTTT. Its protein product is CASSPGRGIALNSNQPQHF.

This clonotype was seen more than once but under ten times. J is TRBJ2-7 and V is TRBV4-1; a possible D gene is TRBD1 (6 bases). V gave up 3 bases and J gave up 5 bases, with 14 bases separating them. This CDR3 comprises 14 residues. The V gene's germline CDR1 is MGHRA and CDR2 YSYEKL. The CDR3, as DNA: TGCGCCAGCAGCCACATATCACAGGGAGACGAGCAGTACTTC. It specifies CASSHISQGDEQYF.

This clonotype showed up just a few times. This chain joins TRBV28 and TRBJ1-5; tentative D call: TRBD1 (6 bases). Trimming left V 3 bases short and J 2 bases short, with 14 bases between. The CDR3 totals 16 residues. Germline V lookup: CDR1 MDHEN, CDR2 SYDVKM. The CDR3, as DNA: TGTGCCAGCAGTTTGATTCGGGGGGCTGGCAATCAGCCCCAGCATTTT. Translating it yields CASSLIRGAGNQPQHF.

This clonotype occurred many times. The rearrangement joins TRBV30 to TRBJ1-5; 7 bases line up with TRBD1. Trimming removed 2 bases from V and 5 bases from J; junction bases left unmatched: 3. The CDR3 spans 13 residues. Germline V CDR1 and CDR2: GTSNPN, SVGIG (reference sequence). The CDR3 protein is CAWSPTGDQPQHF. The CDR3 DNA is TGTGCCTGGAGTCCCACAGGGGATCAGCCCCAGCATTTT.

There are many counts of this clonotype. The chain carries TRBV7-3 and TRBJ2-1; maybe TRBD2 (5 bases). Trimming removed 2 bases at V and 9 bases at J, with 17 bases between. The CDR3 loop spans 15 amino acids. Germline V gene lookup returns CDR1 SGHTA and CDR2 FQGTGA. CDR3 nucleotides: TGTGCCAGCAGCTTAGGAGCGGTCGGGGTCGGTGAGCAGTTCTTC. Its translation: CASSLGAVGVGEQFF.

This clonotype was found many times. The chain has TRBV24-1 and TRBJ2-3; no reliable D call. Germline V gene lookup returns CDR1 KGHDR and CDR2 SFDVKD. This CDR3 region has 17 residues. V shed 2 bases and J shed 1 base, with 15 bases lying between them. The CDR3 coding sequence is TGTGCCACCAGTGATTCAGTCCCGGCCATCGGCACAGATACGCAGTATTTT. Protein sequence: CATSDSVPAIGTDTQYF.

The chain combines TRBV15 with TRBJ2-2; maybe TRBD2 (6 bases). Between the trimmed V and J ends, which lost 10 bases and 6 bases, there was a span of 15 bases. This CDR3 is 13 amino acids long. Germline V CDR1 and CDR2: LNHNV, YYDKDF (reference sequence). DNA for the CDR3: TGTGCCATCTCGGGAGTACAGGCCGGGGAGCTGTTTTTT. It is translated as CAISGVQAGELFF.

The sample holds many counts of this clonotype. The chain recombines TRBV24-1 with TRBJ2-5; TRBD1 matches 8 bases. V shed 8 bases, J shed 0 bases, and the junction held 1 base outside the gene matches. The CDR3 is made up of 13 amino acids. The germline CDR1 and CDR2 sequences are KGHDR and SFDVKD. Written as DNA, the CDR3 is TGTGCCACCAAGGACAGGGACCAAGAGACCCAGTACTTC. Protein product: CATKDRDQETQYF.

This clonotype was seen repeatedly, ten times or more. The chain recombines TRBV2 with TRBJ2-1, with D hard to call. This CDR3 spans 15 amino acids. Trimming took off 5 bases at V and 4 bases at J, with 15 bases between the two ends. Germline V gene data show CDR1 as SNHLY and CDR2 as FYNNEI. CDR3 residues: CASSQGKGLYNEQFF. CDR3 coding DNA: TGTGCCAGCAGTCAAGGAAAGGGTTTGTACAATGAGCAGTTCTTC.